This TCR beta chain appears in the sequencing data of a study of cytomegalovirus exposure and HLA in healthy donors. This CDR3 is built from 14 residues. Germline lookup yields CDR1 GTSNPN and CDR2 SVGIG (reference sequence). Trimming removed 3 bases from V and 2 bases from J; junction bases left unmatched: 5. Findings and caveats of the study: Indistinguishable V segments, including TRBV6-2 and TRBV6-3, were excluded.

Primers: 60 Vbeta forward and 13 Jbeta reverse. Sequencing used immunoSEQ multiplex PCR; TCRdb keeps in-frame clones, though not all of them. The table has about 130,000 clones, 74% seen once; the top ten hold approximately 6%. As regards this clone: The antigen is unknown.

This sequence joins TRBV30 and TRBJ1-2, with 8 bases fitting TRBD1. This TCR derives from a woman aged 45-65 years in good health and CMV-seropositive. The sequenced sample consisted of PBMCs. As DNA, the CDR3 is TGTGCCTGGAGCCCCGGGACAGGAAACTATGGCTACACCTTC. Protein sequence: CAWSPGTGNYGYTF.